A selection of T cell receptor beta chains follows, all from one sample in a study of shared clonotypes between healthy human individuals. The repertoire was sequenced with immunoSEQ multiplex PCR; TCRdb's copy has only in-frame clones and lacks some. The top ten clones hold about 0.4% of a sample with roughly 1,500,000 clones, approximately 98.5% of them seen once. Sequencing input: naive CD4+ T cells sorted from blood. These receptors originate from a man younger than 45 in good health. The CDR3 runs from the conserved cysteine through the conserved F or W. The order of the fields is clone size, D gene, V gene, J gene, CDR3 protein, CDR3 DNA. The D gene is left open where the match is weak. For some rows the clone size is stated as once, few or many, or as a class when expanded; others skip it.

size: NA; D: TRBD1; V: TRBV6-5; J: TRBJ1-2; CDR3: CASSPWTGGSWDYTF; DNA: TGTGCCAGCAGTCCCTGGACAGGGGGAAGTTGGGACTACACCTTC
size: NA; D: TRBD2; V: TRBV5-1; J: TRBJ2-7; CDR3: CASSASGSLYEQYF; DNA: TGCGCCAGCAGCGCCAGCGGGAGTTTGTACGAGCAGTACTTC
size: NA; D: NA; V: TRBV28; J: TRBJ2-7; CDR3: CASSLLRGYEQYF; DNA: TGTGCCAGCAGTTTACTCCGGGGATACGAGCAGTACTTC
size: once; D: NA; V: TRBV5-1; J: TRBJ1-4; CDR3: CASSWFSNEKLFF; DNA: TGCGCCAGCAGTTGGTTTAGTAATGAAAAACTGTTTTTT
size: NA; D: NA; V: TRBV9; J: TRBJ2-2; CDR3: CASSPSLRTGELFF; DNA: TGTGCCAGCAGCCCATCTCTCCGAACCGGGGAGCTGTTTTTT
size: NA; D: TRBD1; V: TRBV27; J: TRBJ2-3; CDR3: CASSLLTGNEDTQYF; DNA: TGTGCCAGCAGCCTCTTGACAGGGAATGAGGATACGCAGTATTTT
size: NA; D: NA; V: TRBV4-1; J: TRBJ2-7; CDR3: CASSPVGQHYEQYF; DNA: TGCGCCAGCAGCCCCGTAGGGCAGCATTACGAGCAGTACTTC
size: NA; D: TRBD2; V: TRBV7-8; J: TRBJ2-1; CDR3: CASSLGRIAGYNEQFF; DNA: TGTGCCAGCAGCTTAGGCAGAATAGCGGGGTACAATGAGCAGTTCTTC
size: NA; D: NA; V: TRBV5-1; J: TRBJ2-3; CDR3: CASSLDGSTDTQYF; DNA: TGCGCCAGCAGCTTGGATGGCTCCACAGATACGCAGTATTTT
size: NA; D: NA; V: TRBV9; J: TRBJ2-4; CDR3: CASSVAPGNIQYF; DNA: TGTGCCAGCAGCGTAGCTCCGGGAAACATTCAGTACTTC
size: NA; D: NA; V: TRBV15; J: TRBJ2-7; CDR3: CATSRDVISSYEQYF; DNA: TGTGCCACCAGCAGAGATGTGATTAGCTCCTACGAGCAGTACTTC
size: NA; D: NA; V: TRBV5-6; J: TRBJ2-5; CDR3: CASSLKAAETQYF; DNA: TGTGCCAGCAGCTTGAAAGCAGCGGAGACCCAGTACTTC
size: NA; D: NA; V: TRBV25-1; J: TRBJ2-5; CDR3: CASSEGGSFETQYF; DNA: TGTGCCAGCAGTGAAGGGGGGAGTTTCGAGACCCAGTACTTC
size: NA; D: TRBD2; V: TRBV19; J: TRBJ2-1; CDR3: CASSIRGLVGHEQFF; DNA: TGTGCCAGTAGTATCAGGGGACTAGTCGGCCATGAGCAGTTCTTC
size: NA; D: TRBD1; V: TRBV4-3; J: TRBJ2-7; CDR3: CASSHADRGYEQYF; DNA: TGCGCCAGCAGCCACGCCGACAGGGGCTACGAGCAGTACTTC
size: NA; D: NA; V: TRBV11-2; J: TRBJ2-5; CDR3: CASSLTGRETQYF; DNA: TGTGCCAGCAGCTTAACTGGCCGAGAGACCCAGTACTTC
size: NA; D: NA; V: TRBV4-2; J: TRBJ2-1; CDR3: CASSQESLGGRGNEQFF; DNA: TGTGCCAGCAGCCAAGAATCTCTAGGGGGGAGAGGGAATGAGCAGTTCTTC
size: NA; D: TRBD1; V: TRBV30; J: TRBJ2-7; CDR3: CAWSRQGEQYF; DNA: TGTGCCTGGAGTAGACAGGGGGAGCAGTACTTC
size: NA; D: NA; V: TRBV7-2; J: TRBJ2-1; CDR3: CASSSWVDNEQFF; DNA: TGTGCCAGCAGCTCCTGGGTCGACAATGAGCAGTTCTTC
size: NA; D: TRBD1; V: TRBV7-2; J: TRBJ1-2; CDR3: CASSLDRVQGVGYTF; DNA: TGTGCCAGCAGCTTAGACCGGGTACAGGGGGTTGGCTACACCTTC
size: NA; D: NA; V: TRBV7-8; J: TRBJ2-1; CDR3: CASSLAVQPEQFF; DNA: TGTGCCAGCAGCTTAGCGGTTCAGCCCGAGCAGTTCTTC
size: NA; D: NA; V: TRBV19; J: TRBJ2-1; CDR3: CASSMNGRGNEQFF; DNA: TGTGCCAGTAGTATGAATGGACGGGGCAATGAGCAGTTCTTC
size: NA; D: TRBD1; V: TRBV10-3; J: TRBJ1-5; CDR3: CATLPSGTGWDQPQHF; DNA: TGTGCCACCCTCCCCTCAGGGACAGGGTGGGATCAGCCCCAGCATTTT
size: NA; D: NA; V: TRBV11-3; J: TRBJ2-2; CDR3: CASSLRDTGELFF; DNA: TGTGCCAGCAGCTTACGGGACACCGGGGAGCTGTTTTTT
size: NA; D: TRBD1; V: TRBV27; J: TRBJ2-3; CDR3: CASKGTALIPDTQYF; DNA: TGTGCCAGCAAAGGGACAGCCCTAATCCCAGATACGCAGTATTTT
size: NA; D: TRBD2; V: TRBV9; J: TRBJ2-7; CDR3: CASSVDPSGRFEQYF; DNA: TGTGCCAGCAGCGTAGATCCTAGCGGGAGATTCGAGCAGTACTTC
size: NA; D: NA; V: TRBV7-2; J: TRBJ2-4; CDR3: CASSLVRGVNIQYF; DNA: TGTGCCAGCAGCTTAGTTAGGGGGGTTAACATTCAGTACTTC
size: NA; D: NA; V: TRBV7-2; J: TRBJ1-2; CDR3: CASSPGAGRDYGYTF; DNA: TGTGCCAGCAGCCCGGGGGCAGGGAGGGACTATGGCTACACCTTC
size: once; D: TRBD2; V: TRBV19; J: TRBJ2-1; CDR3: CASSIGGPSGSPQYNEQFF; DNA: TGTGCCAGTAGTATAGGGGGTCCGAGCGGGAGTCCCCAATACAATGAGCAGTTCTTC
size: NA; D: NA; V: TRBV28; J: TRBJ2-1; CDR3: CASSGGGGLARSSYNEQFF; DNA: TGTGCCAGCAGTGGGGGTGGGGGTCTAGCGCGGAGCTCCTACAATGAGCAGTTCTTC
size: NA; D: TRBD2; V: TRBV4-2; J: TRBJ2-2; CDR3: CASSGGTSGGSGTGELFF; DNA: TGTGCCAGCAGCGGTGGGACTAGCGGGGGGAGTGGCACCGGGGAGCTGTTTTTT
size: NA; D: TRBD2; V: TRBV2; J: TRBJ2-5; CDR3: CASSVGTSGSWETQYF; DNA: TGTGCCAGCAGTGTGGGCACTAGCGGGAGTTGGGAGACCCAGTACTTC
size: NA; D: TRBD1; V: TRBV7-2; J: TRBJ1-5; CDR3: CASSLVQGANQPQHF; DNA: TGTGCCAGCAGCTTAGTACAGGGGGCGAATCAGCCCCAGCATTTT
size: NA; D: NA; V: TRBV7-2; J: TRBJ1-5; CDR3: CASSLRAWGNQPQHF; DNA: TGTGCCAGCAGCCTCAGGGCTTGGGGCAATCAGCCCCAGCATTTT
size: NA; D: TRBD1; V: TRBV12-5; J: TRBJ2-3; CDR3: CASGFRGLDTQYF; DNA: TGTGCTAGTGGTTTTAGGGGGCTAGATACGCAGTATTTT
size: once; D: TRBD1; V: TRBV5-1; J: TRBJ2-5; CDR3: CASSLQGAETQYF; DNA: TGCGCCAGCAGCTTGCAGGGGGCAGAGACCCAGTACTTC
size: NA; D: TRBD2; V: TRBV4-3; J: TRBJ2-7; CDR3: CASSQDLRLAHEQYF; DNA: TGCGCCAGCAGCCAAGATTTACGACTAGCCCACGAGCAGTACTTC
size: NA; D: NA; V: TRBV2; J: TRBJ2-1; CDR3: CASSQTRGEQFF; DNA: TGTGCCAGCAGCCAAACTAGAGGTGAGCAGTTCTTC
size: NA; D: TRBD1; V: TRBV30; J: TRBJ1-2; CDR3: CAWSATGADGYTF; DNA: TGTGCCTGGAGTGCAACAGGGGCGGATGGCTACACCTTC
size: NA; D: TRBD1; V: TRBV29-1; J: TRBJ2-7; CDR3: CSVPTQGLPYEQYF; DNA: TGCAGCGTCCCGACACAGGGGCTCCCCTACGAGCAGTACTTC
size: NA; D: NA; V: TRBV28; J: TRBJ1-4; CDR3: CASSPYLTNEKLFF; DNA: TGTGCCAGCTCCCCATACCTGACTAATGAAAAACTGTTTTTT
size: NA; D: NA; V: TRBV7-3; J: TRBJ2-7; CDR3: CASSLRGTKQAYEQYF; DNA: TGTGCCAGCAGCTTAAGGGGGACGAAGCAGGCCTACGAGCAGTACTTC
size: NA; D: NA; V: TRBV7-2; J: TRBJ2-7; CDR3: CASSLAGEQYF; DNA: TGTGCCAGCAGCTTAGCGGGAGAGCAGTACTTC
size: NA; D: TRBD1; V: TRBV28; J: TRBJ1-2; CDR3: CASTDAGQHNYGYTF; DNA: TGTGCCAGCACCGACGCGGGACAGCATAACTATGGCTACACCTTC
size: once; D: NA; V: TRBV5-1; J: TRBJ2-7; CDR3: CASSFNGAYEQYF; DNA: TGCGCCAGCAGCTTTAATGGAGCCTACGAGCAGTACTTC
size: NA; D: NA; V: TRBV4-3; J: TRBJ1-1; CDR3: CASRRIGGNTEAFF; DNA: TGCGCCAGCCGGAGGATTGGTGGGAACACTGAAGCTTTCTTT
size: NA; D: TRBD2; V: TRBV5-4; J: TRBJ2-1; CDR3: CASSLAGGSGNEQFF; DNA: TGTGCCAGCAGCTTGGCGGGAGGCTCGGGGAATGAGCAGTTCTTC
size: NA; D: TRBD2; V: TRBV2; J: TRBJ2-7; CDR3: CASLGGSGNYEQYF; DNA: TGTGCCAGCCTCGGGGGGAGCGGGAACTACGAGCAGTACTTC
size: NA; D: NA; V: TRBV7-3; J: TRBJ2-1; CDR3: CASSPGLGSTFYNEQFF; DNA: TGTGCCAGCAGCCCCGGGTTGGGGTCTACATTCTACAATGAGCAGTTCTTC